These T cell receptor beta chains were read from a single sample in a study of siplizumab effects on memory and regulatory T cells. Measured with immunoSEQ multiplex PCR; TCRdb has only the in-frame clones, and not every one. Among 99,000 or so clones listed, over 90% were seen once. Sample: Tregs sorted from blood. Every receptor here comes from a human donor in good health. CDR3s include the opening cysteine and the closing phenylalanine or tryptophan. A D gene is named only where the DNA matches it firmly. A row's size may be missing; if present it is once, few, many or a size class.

CDR3 DNA: TGCGCCAGCAGCTTGGCCAACCTGGTCCCAGTCCTCTCCTACAATGAGCAGTTCTTC
CDR3 protein: CASSLANLVPVLSYNEQFF
clone size: .
J gene: TRBJ2-1
V gene: TRBV5-1
D gene: .

CDR3 DNA: TGTGCCAGCAGTTTATTAGGGACAGGGGTTTTCCGCGAGCAGTACTTC
CDR3 protein: CASSLLGTGVFREQYF
clone size: .
J gene: TRBJ2-7
V gene: TRBV27
D gene: TRBD1

CDR3 DNA: TGCAGCGTTGAATTGATGGGGGGCCCGGATACGCAGTATTTT
CDR3 protein: CSVELMGGPDTQYF
clone size: .
J gene: TRBJ2-3
V gene: TRBV29-1
D gene: .

CDR3 DNA: TGTGCCAGCAGTCATACAGGGGTGCGCGAGCAGTACTTC
CDR3 protein: CASSHTGVREQYF
clone size: once
J gene: TRBJ2-7
V gene: TRBV13
D gene: TRBD1

CDR3 DNA: TGCGCCAGCAGCTTAGGGCCGAAATTGAACACTGAAGCTTTCTTT
CDR3 protein: CASSLGPKLNTEAFF
clone size: once
J gene: TRBJ1-1
V gene: TRBV5-1
D gene: .

CDR3 DNA: TGTGCCAGCAGCCTAGGGGGCCGGACCGGGGAGCTGTTTTTT
CDR3 protein: CASSLGGRTGELFF
clone size: .
J gene: TRBJ2-2
V gene: TRBV11-3
D gene: TRBD1

CDR3 DNA: TGTGCCAGCAGTGAGGGACTGAGCTATGGCTACACCTTC
CDR3 protein: CASSEGLSYGYTF
clone size: .
J gene: TRBJ1-2
V gene: TRBV6-1
D gene: .

CDR3 DNA: TGTGCCAGCAGCCTGGGCTGGACAGTCACCAATTCACCCCTCCACTTT
CDR3 protein: CASSLGWTVTNSPLHF
clone size: .
J gene: TRBJ1-6
V gene: TRBV7-9
D gene: .

CDR3 DNA: TGCAGTGCAGGTCGGAAGGGAGGCTACACCTTC
CDR3 protein: CSAGRKGGYTF
clone size: .
J gene: TRBJ1-2
V gene: TRBV20-1
D gene: .

CDR3 DNA: TGTGCCATCAATACAGGGGTAGGGAATGAGCAGTTCTTC
CDR3 protein: CAINTGVGNEQFF
clone size: .
J gene: TRBJ2-1
V gene: TRBV10-3
D gene: TRBD1

CDR3 DNA: TGTGCCACCCAGAACTCGAACACTGAAGCTTTCTTT
CDR3 protein: CATQNSNTEAFF
clone size: .
J gene: TRBJ1-1
V gene: TRBV2
D gene: .

CDR3 DNA: TGTGCCAGCAGTTGGGGACTAGCGGGAGCGAACACCGGGGAGCTGTTTTTT
CDR3 protein: CASSWGLAGANTGELFF
clone size: .
J gene: TRBJ2-2
V gene: TRBV5-4
D gene: TRBD2

CDR3 DNA: TGTGCCAGCAGTCACTCTGGGGCCAACGTCCTGACTTTC
CDR3 protein: CASSHSGANVLTF
clone size: .
J gene: TRBJ2-6
V gene: TRBV6-4
D gene: .

CDR3 DNA: TGTGCCTGGAGTGTACTTGGTGAAAAACTGTTTTTT
CDR3 protein: CAWSVLGEKLFF
clone size: .
J gene: TRBJ1-4
V gene: TRBV30
D gene: .

CDR3 DNA: TGTGCCAGCAGCTTAGGTGGGATATCTAATGAAAAACTGTTTTTT
CDR3 protein: CASSLGGISNEKLFF
clone size: .
J gene: TRBJ1-4
V gene: TRBV7-6
D gene: .

CDR3 DNA: TGTGCCAGCCTGGGGGCGCTAAGCACTGAAGCTTTCTTT
CDR3 protein: CASLGALSTEAFF
clone size: .
J gene: TRBJ1-1
V gene: TRBV6-6
D gene: .

CDR3 DNA: TGCGCCAGCAGCTTGGACTCGGATCCTTTAGCCAAAAACATTCAGTACTTC
CDR3 protein: CASSLDSDPLAKNIQYF
clone size: .
J gene: TRBJ2-4
V gene: TRBV5-1
D gene: .

CDR3 DNA: TGCGCCAGCAGCTTGGCCAGCGGGGCAGGGCGTCTAGCTTTCTTT
CDR3 protein: CASSLASGAGRLAFF
clone size: .
J gene: TRBJ1-1
V gene: TRBV5-1
D gene: .

CDR3 DNA: TGTGCCAGCAGTCCTACACCGATGAACACTGAAGCTTTCTTT
CDR3 protein: CASSPTPMNTEAFF
clone size: .
J gene: TRBJ1-1
V gene: TRBV9
D gene: .

CDR3 DNA: TGTGCCAGCAGTGAAGCATCCGTCTCTAACTATGGCTACACCTTC
CDR3 protein: CASSEASVSNYGYTF
clone size: few
J gene: TRBJ1-2
V gene: TRBV6-1
D gene: .

CDR3 DNA: TGTGCCAGTAGTCCCGTCGGACAGGGGGTTTACGCGAACACTGAAGCTTTCTTT
CDR3 protein: CASSPVGQGVYANTEAFF
clone size: .
J gene: TRBJ1-1
V gene: TRBV19
D gene: TRBD1

CDR3 DNA: TGTGCCAGCAGTTTCCCCCCGGGGCAGGTTAACTATGGCTACACCTTC
CDR3 protein: CASSFPPGQVNYGYTF
clone size: .
J gene: TRBJ1-2
V gene: TRBV28
D gene: .

CDR3 DNA: TGTGCCAGCAGGGGGTTTGTGGACGGGGGAAGGACCCAGTACTTC
CDR3 protein: CASRGFVDGGRTQYF
clone size: .
J gene: TRBJ2-5
V gene: TRBV2
D gene: .

CDR3 DNA: TGTGCCATAAGGCGTCAGGGGGATCGGGTTGACACTGAAGCTTTCTTT
CDR3 protein: CAIRRQGDRVDTEAFF
clone size: .
J gene: TRBJ1-1
V gene: TRBV7-4
D gene: TRBD1

CDR3 DNA: TGTGCCAGCAGCTTAAGGCGGTCAAATCAGCCCCAGCATTTT
CDR3 protein: CASSLRRSNQPQHF
clone size: .
J gene: TRBJ1-5
V gene: TRBV7-3
D gene: .

CDR3 DNA: TGTGCCAGCAGTTCAATAACAGGGGCTCATAACTATGGCTACACCTTC
CDR3 protein: CASSSITGAHNYGYTF
clone size: .
J gene: TRBJ1-2
V gene: TRBV6-6
D gene: TRBD1

CDR3 DNA: TGTGCCTGGAGCAGACCAGGGCAGTTCACTGAAGCTTTCTTT
CDR3 protein: CAWSRPGQFTEAFF
clone size: .
J gene: TRBJ1-1
V gene: TRBV30
D gene: .

CDR3 DNA: TGTGCCAGTAGTATAGACACGGTGGCCGAGCAGTACTTC
CDR3 protein: CASSIDTVAEQYF
clone size: .
J gene: TRBJ2-7
V gene: TRBV19
D gene: .

CDR3 DNA: TGTGCCAGCAGCTCTACAGGGGTCCATGGCTACACCTTC
CDR3 protein: CASSSTGVHGYTF
clone size: .
J gene: TRBJ1-2
V gene: TRBV11-2
D gene: TRBD1

CDR3 DNA: TGTGCCTGGAGGGTATCGCCTGGGTCACCCCTCCACTTT
CDR3 protein: CAWRVSPGSPLHF
clone size: .
J gene: TRBJ1-6
V gene: TRBV30
D gene: .

CDR3 DNA: TGTGCCCTCTTACAGGGTATGGGGGAAAAACTGTTTTTT
CDR3 protein: CALLQGMGEKLFF
clone size: .
J gene: TRBJ1-4
V gene: TRBV30
D gene: .

CDR3 DNA: TGTGCCAGTAGTATTCTAATGAATCAGCCCCAGCATTTT
CDR3 protein: CASSILMNQPQHF
clone size: .
J gene: TRBJ1-5
V gene: TRBV19
D gene: .

CDR3 DNA: TGTGCCAGCAGTGATAAGCTGGTATCCTACGAGCAGTACTTC
CDR3 protein: CASSDKLVSYEQYF
clone size: .
J gene: TRBJ2-7
V gene: TRBV2
D gene: .

CDR3 DNA: TGTGCCAGCAGCGAGCGCCTGACAGCAACGTTCTTC
CDR3 protein: CASSERLTATFF
clone size: once
J gene: TRBJ2-1
V gene: TRBV7-9
D gene: .

CDR3 DNA: TGTGCCAGCAGCGATAGGGGGTCGGAAGTCACTGAAGCTTTCTTT
CDR3 protein: CASSDRGSEVTEAFF
clone size: .
J gene: TRBJ1-1
V gene: TRBV11-2
D gene: .

CDR3 DNA: TGTGCCAGTTACTTGGACTACCCGCACAATGAGCAGTTCTTC
CDR3 protein: CASYLDYPHNEQFF
clone size: once
J gene: TRBJ2-1
V gene: TRBV19
D gene: .

CDR3 DNA: TGTGCCAGCAGCTTGTTTGCGCGGAACTACAATGAGCAGTTCTTC
CDR3 protein: CASSLFARNYNEQFF
clone size: once
J gene: TRBJ2-1
V gene: TRBV5-6
D gene: .

CDR3 DNA: TGTGCCAGCAGCTTGGCAGGGGGCTCAGATACGCAGTATTTT
CDR3 protein: CASSLAGGSDTQYF
clone size: .
J gene: TRBJ2-3
V gene: TRBV5-4
D gene: TRBD1

CDR3 DNA: TGTGCCAGCAGTGAATGGGGACAGGGTTTAAATCAGCCCCAGCATTTT
CDR3 protein: CASSEWGQGLNQPQHF
clone size: .
J gene: TRBJ1-5
V gene: TRBV6-1
D gene: TRBD1

CDR3 DNA: TGTGCCAGCAGCTTAATAAGGGGTAGTGGAAACACCATATATTTT
CDR3 protein: CASSLIRGSGNTIYF
clone size: .
J gene: TRBJ1-3
V gene: TRBV7-2
D gene: .

CDR3 DNA: TGTGCCAGCAGCTACGGGGGGGAAGAGACCCAGTACTTC
CDR3 protein: CASSYGGEETQYF
clone size: .
J gene: TRBJ2-5
V gene: TRBV6-6
D gene: TRBD2

CDR3 DNA: TGTGCCAGCAGCTTAGAGGTTTCCGTCCTGACTTTC
CDR3 protein: CASSLEVSVLTF
clone size: .
J gene: TRBJ2-6
V gene: TRBV7-9
D gene: .

CDR3 DNA: TGTGCCAGCAGTTACCGGCGACAGGGGGGGAACACTGAAGCTTTCTTT
CDR3 protein: CASSYRRQGGNTEAFF
clone size: once
J gene: TRBJ1-1
V gene: TRBV6-5
D gene: TRBD1

CDR3 DNA: TGTGCCACCAGCAGAGTCAGAGGGACCGGCTACACCTTC
CDR3 protein: CATSRVRGTGYTF
clone size: .
J gene: TRBJ1-2
V gene: TRBV15
D gene: .

CDR3 DNA: TGTGCCAGTAGCCTTTCAGCTGAGAATCAGCCCCAGCATTTT
CDR3 protein: CASSLSAENQPQHF
clone size: .
J gene: TRBJ1-5
V gene: TRBV19
D gene: .

CDR3 DNA: TGTGCCAGCAGTGAACAAAGCTACGAGCAGTACTTC
CDR3 protein: CASSEQSYEQYF
clone size: .
J gene: TRBJ2-7
V gene: TRBV2
D gene: .

CDR3 DNA: TGCGCCAGCAGCCAAGTGACAGGGGGCGGGGATCAGCCCCAGCATTTT
CDR3 protein: CASSQVTGGGDQPQHF
clone size: .
J gene: TRBJ1-5
V gene: TRBV4-1
D gene: TRBD1

CDR3 DNA: TGCAGCGTTACTATTCGGGAGGTGAACTCCTACAATGAGCAGTTCTTC
CDR3 protein: CSVTIREVNSYNEQFF
clone size: .
J gene: TRBJ2-1
V gene: TRBV29-1
D gene: TRBD2

CDR3 DNA: TGTGCCACCCCGGGGGGTGGAAACACCATATATTTT
CDR3 protein: CATPGGGNTIYF
clone size: .
J gene: TRBJ1-3
V gene: TRBV5-6
D gene: .

CDR3 DNA: TGTGCCAGCAGCCAAGTGGGGGGGGCAAGCTCCTACGAGCAGTACTTC
CDR3 protein: CASSQVGGASSYEQYF
clone size: .
J gene: TRBJ2-7
V gene: TRBV14
D gene: .

CDR3 DNA: TGCGCCAGCAGCCGAATCCACACAGGGACGCATAGGGGGGAGCAGTTCTTC
CDR3 protein: CASSRIHTGTHRGEQFF
clone size: .
J gene: TRBJ2-1
V gene: TRBV5-1
D gene: .

CDR3 DNA: TGTGCCAGCTCACCCCTCGATGCCGGGTATGGCTACACCTTC
CDR3 protein: CASSPLDAGYGYTF
clone size: .
J gene: TRBJ1-2
V gene: TRBV18
D gene: .

CDR3 DNA: TGTGCCAGCAGCCAAGGAGCTAGCGGAAGCTCCTACAATGAGCAGTTCTTC
CDR3 protein: CASSQGASGSSYNEQFF
clone size: .
J gene: TRBJ2-1
V gene: TRBV4-2
D gene: TRBD2